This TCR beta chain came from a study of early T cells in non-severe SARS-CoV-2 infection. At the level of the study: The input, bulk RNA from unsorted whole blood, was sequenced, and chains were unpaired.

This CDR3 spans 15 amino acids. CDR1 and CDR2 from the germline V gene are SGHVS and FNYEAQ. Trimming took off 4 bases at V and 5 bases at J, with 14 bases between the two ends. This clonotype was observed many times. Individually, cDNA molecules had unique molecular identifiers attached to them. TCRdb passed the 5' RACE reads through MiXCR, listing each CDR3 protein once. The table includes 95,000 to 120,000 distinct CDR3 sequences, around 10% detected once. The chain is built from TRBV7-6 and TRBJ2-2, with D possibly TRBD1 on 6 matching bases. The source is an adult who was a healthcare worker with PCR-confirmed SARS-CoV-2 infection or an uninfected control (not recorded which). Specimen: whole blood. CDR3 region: CASSSPPGETGELFF. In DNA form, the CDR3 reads TGTGCCAGCAGCTCCCCCCCAGGGGAGACCGGGGAGCTGTTTTTT.